These T cell receptor beta chains were read from a single sample in a study of blood T cell repertoires in COVID-19. TCRdb keeps only in-frame clones here, not all; method: immunoSEQ multiplex PCR. Seen here are around 220,000 clones, around 84% observed once, and the top ten hold 7.4%. Sequences were obtained from PBMCs or T cells enriched from blood (not recorded which). Receptors originate from a woman between 35 and 50 years old with acute COVID-19. Both conserved end residues are part of each CDR3. D genes are given only for firm matches. Part of the rows lack a size; the others show once, few, many or a class for expanded clones.

abundance,v_gene,j_gene,d_gene,len,CDR3nt,CDR3aa
-,TRBV5-5,TRBJ1-1,TRBD1,15,TGTGCCAGCAGCTTGGTGGGACAGCTGAACACTGAAGCTTTCTTT,CASSLVGQLNTEAFF
-,TRBV30,TRBJ1-1,-,17,TGTGCCTGGAGTGGTGCAGGGGCCCGCGGTGGTGTAGGTGAAGCTTTCTTT,CAWSGAGARGGVGEAFF
-,TRBV5-1,TRBJ2-7,TRBD1,14,TGCGCCAGCAGTAGGGGACAGGGGGCGCGCGAGCAGTACTTC,CASSRGQGAREQYF
-,TRBV29-1,TRBJ2-5,-,11,TGCAGCGTTCAATGGCATGAGACCCAGTACTTC,CSVQWHETQYF
-,TRBV6-5,TRBJ2-1,TRBD2,15,TGTGCCAGCAGTTTTAGCGGGTTAGGAAACAATGAGCAGTTCTTC,CASSFSGLGNNEQFF
-,TRBV7-2,TRBJ1-5,-,15,TGTGCCAGCAGCCCCTGGACAGAAGGCAATCAGCCCCAGCATTTT,CASSPWTEGNQPQHF
medium-sized,TRBV9,TRBJ1-6,TRBD1,17,TGTGCCAGCAGCAAAACACCTAGACAGGGCCTTAATTCACCCCTCCACTTT,CASSKTPRQGLNSPLHF
-,TRBV27,TRBJ2-7,TRBD1,14,TGTGCCAGCACATCGACAGGGGTGGTAAACGAGCAGTACTTC,CASTSTGVVNEQYF
few,TRBV28,TRBJ1-2,TRBD1,13,TGTGCCAGTATCGTCCCGGGACAGATTGGCTACACCTTC,CASIVPGQIGYTF
-,TRBV3-1/TRBV3-2,TRBJ2-7,-,14,TGTGCCAGCAGCCAAGATCTTGCGGGGTTTGAGCAGTACTTC,CASSQDLAGFEQYF
few,TRBV6-2/TRBV6-3,TRBJ1-2,TRBD1,15,TGTGCCAGCAGTTATGCCCCCGAGACAGGGACTGGCTACACCTTC,CASSYAPETGTGYTF
-,TRBV6-2/TRBV6-3,TRBJ2-2,TRBD1,16,TGTGCCAGCAGTTACCCGAGGGGGCTGAACACCGGGGAGCTGTTTTTT,CASSYPRGLNTGELFF
many,TRBV5-1,TRBJ1-1,TRBD1,15,TGCGCCAGCAGCTCGATGACAGGGCAGTACACTGAAGCTTTCTTT,CASSSMTGQYTEAFF
-,TRBV28,TRBJ1-4,TRBD1,16,TGTGCCAGCAGTGTGACAGGGGGCGCGTGGGATGAAAAACTGTTTTTT,CASSVTGGAWDEKLFF
-,TRBV30,TRBJ1-5,-,13,TGTGCCTGGTCCCCGGCGGGGACTCAGCCCCAGCATTTT,CAWSPAGTQPQHF
many,TRBV19,TRBJ1-5,-,14,TGTGCCAGTGGAACTCAGGATAGCAATCAGCCCCAGCATTTT,CASGTQDSNQPQHF
once,TRBV25-1,TRBJ1-1,-,13,TGTGCCAGCAGTGCCCTTTTGAACACTGAAGCTTTCTTT,CASSALLNTEAFF
-,TRBV6-5,TRBJ1-1,-,16,TGTGCCAGCAGTTCCATCTTCCGGGGGGGAAACACTGAAGCTTTCTTT,CASSSIFRGGNTEAFF
-,TRBV6-4,TRBJ1-2,-,13,TGTGCCAGCAGTGATTCGGGGGGGTCCGGCTACACCTTC,CASSDSGGSGYTF
few,TRBV14,TRBJ2-7,-,13,TGTGCCAGCAGCCAAGTAGATAGAGGGGAGCAGTACTTC,CASSQVDRGEQYF
-,TRBV18,TRBJ2-3,TRBD1,16,TGTGCCAGCTCACCCCGACAGGGGGCGAGCACAGATACGCAGTATTTT,CASSPRQGASTDTQYF
few,TRBV7-8,TRBJ2-7,-,13,TGTGCCAGCAGCCCCCCCAGGTTCTCCGAGCAGTACTTC,CASSPPRFSEQYF
-,TRBV2,TRBJ1-4,-,16,TGTGCCAGCAAGTCAGGGGCGGGGGCAACTAATGAAAAACTGTTTTTT,CASKSGAGATNEKLFF
-,TRBV11-1,TRBJ2-2,-,14,TGTGCCAGCAGCTTAACTAGATGGGGCGGGGAGCTGTTTTTT,CASSLTRWGGELFF
-,TRBV2,TRBJ1-1,-,13,TGTGCCAGCAGTGAAGGTGAGGCTAGTGAAGCTTTCTTT,CASSEGEASEAFF
-,TRBV9,TRBJ2-5,TRBD2,16,TGTGCCAGCAGCCCCAGCGGGGTTGATTACCAAGAGACCCAGTACTTC,CASSPSGVDYQETQYF
-,TRBV15,TRBJ2-5,-,15,TGTGCCACCAGCAGAGATTTCAGGGGGGCAGAGACCCAGTACTTC,CATSRDFRGAETQYF
-,TRBV7-9,TRBJ1-1,-,14,TGTGCCAGCAGCTTACTCGCAGGGCCCACTGAAGCTTTCTTT,CASSLLAGPTEAFF
-,TRBV5-4,TRBJ1-3,TRBD1,15,TGTGCCAGCAGCTTCCAGGGGGCAAAAGGAAACACCATATATTTT,CASSFQGAKGNTIYF
-,TRBV19,TRBJ1-5,-,13,TGTGCCAGTAGTTTAGGGCTTAATCAGCCCCAGCATTTT,CASSLGLNQPQHF
few,TRBV24-1,TRBJ2-7,TRBD1,14,TGTGCCACCAGTGATAGGACAGGGTTGTACGAGCAGTACTTC,CATSDRTGLYEQYF
-,TRBV18,TRBJ1-1,TRBD1,16,TGTGCCAGCTCTACAGACGGCAGGGGGGTAAACACTGAAGCTTTCTTT,CASSTDGRGVNTEAFF
-,TRBV11-2,TRBJ1-1,-,13,TGTGCCAGCAGCTCGGAGGTGAACACTGAAGCTTTCTTT,CASSSEVNTEAFF
few,TRBV9,TRBJ1-2,TRBD1,14,TGTGCCAGCAGCGCGGAACAGGGGGACTATGGCTACACCTTC,CASSAEQGDYGYTF
-,TRBV30,TRBJ1-4,-,14,TGTGCCTGGAGAAACAGGGTCACCCACGAAAAACTGTTTTTT,CAWRNRVTHEKLFF
-,TRBV5-1,TRBJ1-5,-,15,TGCGCCAGCAGCTTGGGGGGACTCGGGAATCAGCCCCAGCATTTT,CASSLGGLGNQPQHF
once,TRBV19,TRBJ1-2,-,15,TGTGCCAGTAGTATCTCCCGCATAGGGGGCTATGGCTACACCTTC,CASSISRIGGYGYTF
-,TRBV19,TRBJ2-1,-,16,TGTGCCAGTAGTCATGGGGCGGAAAGCTCCTACAATGAGCAGTTCTTC,CASSHGAESSYNEQFF
-,TRBV2,TRBJ2-7,TRBD2,13,TGTGCCAGGGGACTAGCGGGAGAGTACGAGCAGTACTTC,CARGLAGEYEQYF
-,TRBV19,TRBJ1-3,-,14,TGTGCCAGTAGTATTGGCTCCTCAGGAAACACCATATATTTT,CASSIGSSGNTIYF
-,TRBV19,TRBJ2-5,-,15,TGTGCCAGTAGTGCGCTCTCCGGGATACAAGAGACCCAGTACTTC,CASSALSGIQETQYF
-,TRBV4-3,TRBJ2-7,TRBD2,19,TGCGCCAGCAGCCAAATCACCGGGACTAGCGGAGGGAGCTCCTACGAGCAGTACTTC,CASSQITGTSGGSSYEQYF
once,TRBV12-3/TRBV12-4,TRBJ2-7,-,13,TGTGCCAGCAGTTTAGACCGCCGGGGCGAGCAGTACTTC,CASSLDRRGEQYF
-,TRBV30,TRBJ2-1,-,15,TGTGCCTGGAGTAAGGGGGAGGGCTCCTACAATGAGCAGTTCTTC,CAWSKGEGSYNEQFF
once,TRBV10-2,TRBJ1-5,-,16,TGCGCCAGCAGTGAGCCCAGGGCTCTCGGCAATCAGCCCCAGCATTTT,CASSEPRALGNQPQHF
-,TRBV10-1,TRBJ1-4,TRBD1,15,TGCGCCAGCAGTTTTCCAGGACAGGAGAATGAAAAACTGTTTTTT,CASSFPGQENEKLFF
-,TRBV7-2,TRBJ2-1,-,17,TGTGCCAGCAGCTCAAGGACTCTCCTTATCCAGAAGAATGAGCAGTTCTTC,CASSSRTLLIQKNEQFF
-,TRBV9,TRBJ2-5,-,15,TGTGCCAGCAGCGTATACCTGGGCCCCCAAGAGACCCAGTACTTC,CASSVYLGPQETQYF